This T cell receptor beta chain was sequenced in a study of blood T cell repertoires in COVID-19. The table came from immunoSEQ multiplex PCR; TCRdb's copy has only in-frame clones and leaves some out. The sample holds 150,000 to 200,000 clones, 81% seen once. This CDR3 comprises 13 residues. The germline V gene has CDR1 LGHDT and CDR2 YNNKEL (reference sequence). The V and J ends lost 4 bases and 8 bases, in that order; junction bases with no gene match: 4. The gene calls are TRBV3-1 (or the pseudogene TRBV3-2) and TRBJ1-2, with TRBD1 identical over 10 bases. The receptor's source is a woman at least 80 years old with COVID-19, enrolled during active disease. The material sequenced was peripheral blood. The CDR3 region has the DNA TGTGCCAGCAGCCCCCGGGACAGGGGCGGCTACACCTTC. Amino acids: CASSPRDRGGYTF.